This T cell receptor beta chain comes out of a study of blood T cell repertoires in COVID-19. Study-wide context: Samples of COVID-19 (acute and convalescent) were obtained from the United States, Italy and Spain. PBMCs, B-cell-depleted T cells, or T cells provided the cDNA or gDNA that made up the material.

The data were produced by immunoSEQ multiplex PCR, yet TCRdb's version contains in-frame clones alone and is incomplete. This table holds 300,000 or so clones, around nine tenths found once. CDR3 length: 17 residues. The germline V and J ends were trimmed by 5 bases and 0 bases, with 16 bases remaining between them. Per germline, CDR1 MNHNY and CDR2 SVGAGI (reference sequence). The sequence derives from a man aged 50 to 59 with active or convalescent COVID-19. Sequences were obtained from peripheral blood. This chain links TRBV6-6 with TRBJ1-4, with D maybe TRBD1 (6 bases). CDR3 sequence: CASSLQGSASTNEKLFF. In DNA form, the CDR3 reads TGTGCCAGCAGTCTACAGGGATCGGCATCAACTAATGAAAAACTGTTTTTT.